Presented here are 18 T cell receptor beta chains from one specimen sequenced in a study of Ad26.COV2.S vaccination and SARS-CoV-2 variants. Profiling relied on immunoSEQ multiplex PCR, and the TCRdb table lists in-frame clones only, not all of them. The repertoire includes approximately 350,000 clones, over 75% of them detected once, and roughly 3.6% sits in the top ten. Regarding treatment: some 20 received Ad26.COV2.S at low or high dose, single or two shots; roughly five received placebo; per-sample allocation not given. The samples date from day 63 after the first vaccine or placebo injection. This material consisted of peripheral blood, taken in a trial of Ad26.COV2.S vaccine versus placebo. These TCRs come from a person aged 18 to 65 who received the Ad26.COV2.S COVID-19 vaccine or a placebo.

The chain has TRBV6-4 and TRBJ2-1; 9 nucleotides line up with TRBD2. Germline CDR1 is MRHNA and CDR2 is SNTAGT. The CDR3 loop spans 15 amino acids. With 8 bases clipped from V and 5 bases from J, the junction kept 10 bases outside the gene matches. This chain's CDR3 is CASAPGLAGNNEQFF. In DNA form, the CDR3 reads TGTGCCAGCGCCCCAGGGCTAGCGGGGAACAATGAGCAGTTCTTC.

J is TRBJ2-1 and V is TRBV25-1; possible D gene TRBD1, 5 bases. The CDR3 length is 15 residues. Trimming took 1 base from V and 5 from J, leaving 12 bases between them. CDR1 and CDR2 (germline): MGHDK, SYGVNS. The CDR3 protein is CASSEFDSLHNEQFF. DNA for the CDR3: TGTGCCAGCAGTGAATTTGACAGCCTACACAATGAGCAGTTCTTC. The full variable domain, with the rest looked up from reference TRBV25-1 and TRBJ2-1, is EADIYQTPRYLVIGTGKKITLECSQTMGHDKMYWYQQDPGMELHLIHYSYGVNSTEKGDLSSESTVSRIRTEHFPLTLESARPSHTSQYLCASSEFDSLHNEQFFGPGTRLTVL.

The CDR3 region has the DNA TGTGCCAGCAGCTACGTCGTGAATGAGCAGTTCTTC. Amino acids: CASSYVVNEQFF. This chain connects TRBV5-4 to TRBJ2-1; D remains ambiguous. The germline gives CDR1 SGHNT, CDR2 YYREEE (reference sequence). The CDR3 covers 12 residues. V lost 3 bases and J 7 bases, leaving 8 bases between the germline ends.

This sequence joins TRBV6-4 and TRBJ1-5; D is unresolved. V was clipped by 0 bases and J by 5 bases, with 17 bases between them. CDR1 is MRHNA, CDR2 SNTAGT, per germline. This CDR3 region has 17 residues. CDR3 DNA sequence: TGTGCCAGCAGTGACTCTGGGCGGTTTAAATCCCATCAGCCCCAGCATTTT. Its translation: CASSDSGRFKSHQPQHF.

J is TRBJ2-3 and V is TRBV2, with 8 bases aligning to TRBD1. This CDR3 comprises 14 residues. V lost 5 bases to trimming and J lost 4 bases; unmatched junction nucleotides: 5. Germline V gene data show CDR1 as SNHLY and CDR2 as FYNNEI. The chain's CDR3 is CASSNDRGADTQYF. The CDR3 nucleotides read TGTGCCAGCAGTAACGACAGGGGAGCAGATACGCAGTATTTT. The entire variable domain, with the rest obtained from reference TRBV2 and TRBJ2-3, is as follows: EPEVTQTPSHQVTQMGQEVILRCVPISNHLYFYWYRQILGQKVEFLVSFYNNEISEKSEIFDDQFSVERPDGSNFTLKIRSTKLEDSAMYFCASSNDRGADTQYFGPGTRLTVL.

The sample holds one count of this clone. The chain combines TRBV7-3 with TRBJ1-2; no firm D call. V was cut by 5 bases and J by 3 bases, with 10 bases left in between. The CDR3 is 13 amino acids. Germline assignment: CDR1 SGHTA and CDR2 FQGTGA. As DNA, the CDR3 is TGTGCCAGCAGCCTCTTTCCTGACTATGGCTACACCTTC. Translating gives CASSLFPDYGYTF.

The rearrangement links TRBV19 to TRBJ2-5; TRBD1 agrees at 8 bases. There are 15 residues in the CDR3. The germline CDR1 and CDR2 sequences are LNHDA and SQIVND (reference sequence). The J segment lost 5 bases and the V segment lost 4 bases, leaving 9 bases of the junction unmatched. CDR3 DNA: TGTGCCAGTAGTAAGCAGGGGGCTTGGGGGGAGACCCAGTACTTC. It codes for CASSKQGAWGETQYF.

The chain links TRBV29-1 to TRBJ1-2, with D possibly being TRBD1 (5 bases). CDR1 and CDR2 (germline): SQVTM, ANQGSEA. CDR3 length equals 12 residues. V was trimmed by 8 bases and J by 8 bases, leaving 18 bases between them. CDR3 bases: TGCAGCTACAGGTGGGGGGTAAGCGGCTACACCTTC. Translation: CSYRWGVSGYTF.

About this clone: This sample also contains other DNA sequences that code for the same CDR3. As DNA, the CDR3 is TGTGCCAGCAGCTTAGGTCTCTCTGGGGCCAACGTCCTGACTTTC. Translation: CASSLGLSGANVLTF. The chain combines TRBV7-3 with TRBJ2-6; D gene ambiguous. Germline V CDR1 and CDR2: SGHTA, FQGTGA. The CDR3 sequence is 15 residues long. V lost 2 bases and J lost 0, with 5 bases in between.

The chain couples TRBV7-3 to TRBJ2-1; D might be TRBD2 (5 bases). There are 15 residues in the CDR3. The V end was cut by 3 bases, the J end by 1 base, with 10 bases between. Per germline, CDR1 SGHTA and CDR2 FQGTGA. CDR3 loop: CASSFTGGSYNEQFF. Here the CDR3 DNA reads TGTGCCAGCAGCTTCACGGGCGGGTCCTACAATGAGCAGTTCTTC.

This chain connects TRBV9 to TRBJ1-3; tentative D call: TRBD1 (5 bases). This CDR3 spans 17 amino acids. V lost 0 bases and J 7 bases, leaving 20 bases between the germline ends. Per germline, CDR1 SGDLS and CDR2 YYNGEE. CDR3 region: CASSVAPRGDRGNTIYF. For the CDR3, the DNA is TGTGCCAGCAGCGTAGCCCCTCGGGGAGACAGAGGGAACACCATATATTTT.

This clone has just one count. The V gene is TRBV5-1, the J gene TRBJ1-3, with a tentative D call TRBD1 (6 bases). The CDR3 sequence is 13 residues long. Trimming left V 5 bases short and J 5 bases short, with 11 bases between. Germline loops: CDR1 SGHRS, CDR2 YFSETQ. CDR3: CASRPGDRNTIYF. The CDR3 DNA is TGCGCCAGCAGACCAGGGGATCGAAACACCATATATTTT.

The chain is built from TRBV7-2 and TRBJ1-5; a possible D gene is TRBD1 (5 bases). V lost 1 base, J lost 5 bases, and 12 bases lay in between. Germline assignment: CDR1 SGHTA and CDR2 FQGNSA. The CDR3 has 15 residues. In DNA form, the CDR3 reads TGTGCCAGCAGCTTAGATCCAGGGACTGATCAGCCCCAGCATTTT. Amino acid sequence: CASSLDPGTDQPQHF.

The chain uses TRBV18 and TRBJ1-6; 7 positions agree with TRBD1. Losses at the gene ends were 2 bases for V and 7 bases for J; bases not matched to a gene: 8. Germline CDR1 reads KGHSH; CDR2 reads LQKENI. This CDR3 spans 16 amino acids. Written as DNA, the CDR3 is TGTGCCAGCTCACCAGCCTGGGGACAGCGGAATTCACCCCTCCACTTT. It is translated as CASSPAWGQRNSPLHF. The full variable domain, rest sourced from reference TRBV18 and TRBJ1-6, is NAGVMQNPRHLVRRRGQEARLRCSPMKGHSHVYWYRQLPEEGLKFMVYLQKENIIDESGMPKERFSAEFPKEGPSILRIQQVVRGDSAAYFCASSPAWGQRNSPLHFGNGTRLTVT.

The count of this clone is one. The rearrangement joins TRBV5-1 to TRBJ1-1; possible D gene TRBD1, 6 bases. This CDR3 region has 14 residues. Deletions cut 5 bases from V and 1 base from J, with 12 bases between. Germline CDR1 and CDR2: SGHRS and YFSETQ. CDR3 amino acids: CASRETGGNTEAFF. The DNA for the CDR3 is TGCGCCAGCAGAGAGACAGGAGGGAACACTGAAGCTTTCTTT. Variable domain in full (rest from reference TRBV5-1 and TRBJ1-1): KAGVTQTPRYLIKTRGQQVTLSCSPISGHRSVSWYQQTPGQGLQFLFEYFSETQRNKGNFPGRFSGRQFSNSRSEMNVSTLELGDSALYLCASRETGGNTEAFFGQGTRLTVV.

V is TRBV6-5 and J is TRBJ2-6; D ambiguous. Per germline, CDR1 MNHEY and CDR2 SVGAGI. The V end was cut by 7 bases, the J end by 3 bases, with 4 bases between. This CDR3 is built from 12 residues. The CDR3 DNA follows: TGTGCCAGCAAAAATGGGGCCAACGTCCTGACTTTC. It specifies CASKNGANVLTF.

V usage is TRBV4-2 and J usage is TRBJ2-7; 11 nucleotides align to TRBD1. With V trimmed by 1 base and J by 5 bases, 1 base remained unmatched. The germline CDR1 and CDR2 sequences are LGHNA and YNFKEQ. The CDR3 runs 14 residues. The CDR3 protein is CASSQAGQGDEQYF. DNA of the CDR3: TGTGCCAGCAGCCAAGCGGGACAGGGGGACGAGCAGTACTTC.

V and J are TRBV15 and TRBJ2-2, with TRBD2 as a possible D gene (7 bases). Deletions cut 2 bases from V and 0 bases from J, with 13 bases between. The CDR3 runs to 17 residues. Germline loops: CDR1 LNHNV, CDR2 YYDKDF (reference sequence). In DNA, the CDR3 is TGTGCCACCAGCAGACGGGGGGCACCCGCGAACACCGGGGAGCTGTTTTTT. It yields the protein CATSRRGAPANTGELFF.